This T cell receptor (beta chain) was retrieved from a study of cytomegalovirus exposure and HLA in healthy donors. Whole-study results and caveats: Across donors, presence/absence analyses took sequencing depth to be roughly uniform.

This clone showed up just once. Its cognate antigen is unknown. PCR employed 60 Vbeta and 13 Jbeta primers. The table came from immunoSEQ multiplex PCR; TCRdb's copy has only in-frame clones and leaves some out. The table records around 190,000 clones, around three quarters of them present only once. This CDR3 is built from 14 residues. V was pared by 2 bases and J by 2 bases, with 3 bases of the junction left unmatched. The V gene's germline CDR1 is SGHNT and CDR2 YYREEE (reference sequence). The chain is built from TRBV5-4 and TRBJ2-5; 7 nucleotides line up with TRBD1. This sequence was found in a woman in her 30s in good health and CMV-seropositive. Sequenced: PBMCs. CDR3 nucleotide sequence: TGTGCCAGCAGCTTCGGGACAGAACAAGAGACCCAGTACTTC. It codes for CASSFGTEQETQYF. The full variable domain, its missing parts supplied by reference TRBV5-4 and TRBJ2-5, is ETGVTQSPTHLIKTRGQQVTLRCSSQSGHNTVSWYQQALGQGPQFIFQYYREEENGRGNFPPRFSGLQFPNYSSELNVNALELDDSALYLCASSFGTEQETQYFGPGTRLLVL.